This T cell receptor beta chain was retrieved from a study of cytomegalovirus exposure and HLA in healthy donors. Worth noting for this clone: Its antigen is still unknown.

General study points: As a later analysis showed, several of the most significant clusters appeared to be linked to common viral pathogens.

This CDR3 spans 13 amino acids. The germline gives CDR1 SGHTS, CDR2 YDEGEE. With 2 bases removed from V and 6 bases from J, the gap between germline ends came to 9 bases. The PCR made use of 60 Vbeta and 13 Jbeta primers. Repertoires were generated with immunoSEQ multiplex PCR, while TCRdb's copy carries only in-frame clones and drops some. This sample has under 150,000 clones; 82% occur once, and the top ten carry approximately 2.4%. J is TRBJ2-1 and V is TRBV5-8; D is undetermined. The specimen sequenced was PBMCs. This receptor was identified in a male donor in good health and CMV-seronegative. This chain's CDR3 is CASSLGLVNEQFF. CDR3 sequence (DNA): TGTGCCAGCAGCTTAGGCCTAGTCAATGAGCAGTTCTTC.